The source of this TCR beta chain is a study of radiotherapy plus CTLA-4 blockade in lung cancer. Study overall: The study recorded objective responses in roughly 20% of patients and disease control in approximately 33%.

This CDR3 is built from 15 residues. The junction had 3 bases not matched to a gene; V was cut back by 0 bases and J by 5 bases. CDR1 is SEHNR and CDR2 is FQNEAQ in the germline V gene (reference sequence). TCRdb's copy holds only in-frame clones and misses some; the assay was immunoSEQ multiplex PCR. The data contain approximately 78,000 clones, roughly three quarters of them singletons. Comments on this clone: The antigen remains unidentified.

Findings and caveats of the study: After radiotherapy and ipilimumab, tumor-derived clones expanded in peripheral blood. Among reported predictors of response, early blood T cell clone dynamics with interferon-beta performed best.

The source was peripheral blood, collected from a patient treated with radiotherapy plus ipilimumab. This chain connects TRBV7-9 to TRBJ2-5; 10 bases align to TRBD2. This TCR derives from a human donor with non-small cell lung cancer who had a complete response to radiotherapy plus ipilimumab. The CDR3 nucleotides are TGTGCCAGCAGCTTAGCCACTAGCGGGAAGGAGACCCAGTACTTC. It is translated as CASSLATSGKETQYF.